The source of this T cell receptor beta chain is a study of T-cell reconstitution after alpha-beta-depleted transplantation in children. Unique molecular identifiers tagged the TCRbeta library. One entry per CDR3 protein results from TCRdb running MiXCR on the PCR reads. The table has hundreds of thousands of distinct CDR3 sequences, around 9.6% seen once; the top ten hold over 9%. This CDR3 has 16 amino acids. Trimming removed 3 bases at V and 5 bases at J, with 19 bases between. Germline CDR1 is ENHRY and CDR2 is SYGVKD. This TCR came from a human donor who donated a stem cell graft to a child with SCID. The sample in question was PBMCs from the stem cell graft donor, obtained from the stem cell graft. The chain has TRBV10-3 and TRBJ2-5; possibly TRBD1 for D (6 bases). CDR3 DNA: TGTGCCATCAGTGACCGGGACACCCTCTTATCCGAGACCCAGTACTTC. Its translation: CAISDRDTLLSETQYF.